A few counts support the clone carrying this T cell receptor (beta chain). Its cognate antigen is unknown. This entry comes from a study of T cell repertoires in cytomegalovirus infection. Study-wide context: Matching HLA type, along with CMV infection, was indicated by public TCR beta signatures.

V was pared by 6 bases and J by 4 bases, with 14 bases of the junction left unmatched. Germline V gene data show CDR1 as DFQATT and CDR2 as SNEGSKA (reference sequence). This CDR3 has 16 amino acids. From the reads, TCRdb called clonotypes with MiXCR, one entry per CDR3 protein. The table shows roughly 320,000 distinct CDR3 sequences, with about a tenth occurring only once. Study-level results: HLA-C-restricted CMV clonotypes gave the most frequent clonotype in two of eight donors. There were carriers of CMV plus the relevant HLA, and cumulative public TCR beta family frequency identified them.

The chain joins TRBV20-1 to TRBJ1-5, with TRBD1 identical over 8 bases. The source of this sequence is a human donor in good health (CMV status not recorded). Some clones in this sample may be carry-over from other donors' samples. Sequences were obtained from PBMCs. CDR3 DNA sequence: TGCAGTGCCCTTGAGGCAGGGGGCGCGGGGAATCAGCCCCAGCATTTT. It codes for CSALEAGGAGNQPQHF.